This TCR beta chain was retrieved from a study of beta chain features in type 1 diabetes. Study-level information: Patient and healthy donor groups were alike in age, gender and cell yields.

Expressed TCRB transcripts were sequenced because the entire RNA isolate underwent reverse transcription. The data were produced by immunoSEQ multiplex PCR, yet TCRdb's version contains in-frame clones alone and is incomplete. This table has about 360,000 clones, around 12% appearing once. Study-level results: A pattern of fewer insertions and more deletions at VDJ junctions was seen in type 1 diabetes patients. The study found moderately but significantly shorter TCRB CDR3s in all four CD4+ subsets of Type 1 diabetes patients.

Germline V gene data show CDR1 as LGHNA and CDR2 as YSLEER. J gave up 0 bases and V 0 bases, and 13 bases lay outside the gene matches. The CDR3 consists of 20 residues. This clone was found a few times. Its specificity is not known. The chain recombines TRBV4-3 with TRBJ2-4, with TRBD1 matching 8 bases. This clonotype originated in a young woman with type 1 diabetes. The sequencing sample was made of naive CD4+ T cells from blood. As DNA, the CDR3 is TGCGCCAGCAGCCAAGATCTATCGGGACAGGTGGCTGGAGCCAAAAACATTCAGTACTTC. It translates to CASSQDLSGQVAGAKNIQYF.